One sample yielded the 13 T cell receptor beta chains listed below, sequenced in a study of blood T cell repertoires in COVID-19. The data were produced by immunoSEQ multiplex PCR, yet TCRdb's version contains in-frame clones alone and is incomplete. The data show some 50,000 clones, with around 83% seen just once and around 1.4% held by the top ten. The sample comprised peripheral blood. These receptors were obtained from a man aged 45 to 65 with acute or convalescent COVID-19.

This clone occurred once. V and J are TRBV4-3 and TRBJ2-3; 7 nucleotides align to TRBD2. The junction had 16 bases not matched to a gene; V was cut back by 5 bases and J by 5 bases. CDR1 and CDR2 from the germline V gene are LGHNA and YSLEER. The CDR3 totals 17 residues. CDR3 sequence: CASSSFLSGEERDTQYF. In DNA, the CDR3 is TGCGCCAGCAGCTCCTTCTTAAGCGGGGAGGAACGAGATACGCAGTATTTT.

The sample holds a few counts of this clone. The gene calls are TRBV10-2 and TRBJ2-1, with 11 bases fitting TRBD2. This CDR3 has 13 residues. CDR1 and CDR2 (germline): WSHSY, SAAADI. After removal of 10 bases from V and 8 bases from J, the junction contained 7 bases not matched to a gene. The CDR3, as DNA: TGCGCCACCAGGCTTAGCGGGGGGGATGAGCAGTTCTTC. This encodes CATRLSGGDEQFF.

The rearrangement uses TRBV10-2 and TRBJ2-2; 8 bases agree with TRBD2. The CDR3 contains 16 residues. Germline V CDR1 and CDR2: WSHSY, SAAADI. Losses at the gene ends were 3 bases for V and 3 bases for J; bases not matched to a gene: 6. The CDR3, as DNA: TGCGCCAGCAGTGATACAGCGGGGGTAGACACCGGGGAGCTGTTTTTT. As protein: CASSDTAGVDTGELFF.

The V and J genes are TRBV7-8 and TRBJ1-1; D is unclear. The CDR3 has 13 residues. From germline, CDR1 is SGHVS and CDR2 FQNEAQ. Trimming cost V 4 bases and J 10 bases, with 16 bases left between them. CDR3 protein: CASSSRESRGAFF. Here the CDR3 DNA reads TGTGCCAGCAGCTCCCGGGAATCCAGAGGAGCTTTCTTT.

As DNA, the CDR3 is TGCAGTGCTAGTGTGGGGGTAGCGGGAGGCCTTGGGGGTGAGACCCAGTACTTC. The encoded protein is CSASVGVAGGLGGETQYF. V and J are TRBV20-1 and TRBJ2-5; 10 nucleotides align to TRBD2. This CDR3 comprises 18 residues. V trimming: 3 bases; J trimming: 5 bases; junction bases outside the gene matches: 18. Germline CDR1 reads DFQATT; CDR2 reads SNEGSKA (reference sequence).

This chain joins TRBV6-2 or TRBV6-3 and TRBJ1-5; D may be TRBD1 (6 bases). Germline V gene sequence: CDR1 MNHEY, CDR2 SVGEGT. Deletions cut 2 bases from V and 1 base from J, with 18 bases between. The CDR3 length is 18 residues. The CDR3 DNA is TGTGCCAGCAGTTACGTCTCAGGGAAGGGGGAGAGCAATCAGCCCCAGCATTTT. Translated, it gives CASSYVSGKGESNQPQHF.

CDR3 sequence (DNA): TGTGCCAGCAGTAGGACAGGGGGCTTTGATAATGAGCAGTTCTTC. Protein sequence: CASSRTGGFDNEQFF. The rearrangement links TRBV11-2 to TRBJ2-1; 11 bases agree with TRBD1. Trimming cost V 6 bases and J 7 bases; bases outside gene matches: 8. Germline V lookup: CDR1 SGHAT, CDR2 FQNNGV. The CDR3 contains 15 residues. Supplemented by reference TRBV11-2 and TRBJ2-1, the full variable domain reads EAGVAQSPRYKIIEKRQSVAFWCNPISGHATLYWYQQILGQGPKLLIQFQNNGVVDDSQLPKDRFSAERLKGVDSTLKIQPAKLEDSAVYLCASSRTGGFDNEQFFGPGTRLTVL.

The V and J genes are TRBV28 and TRBJ2-7; possibly TRBD1 for D (6 bases). Trimming left V 2 bases short and J 4 bases short, with 9 bases between. This CDR3 is built from 13 residues. CDR1 is MDHEN and CDR2 is SYDVKM in the germline V gene. The CDR3 DNA follows: TGTGCCAGCAGTTTAGGGACACCTTACGAGCAGTACTTC. This gives the protein CASSLGTPYEQYF.

V is TRBV29-1 and J is TRBJ2-3; 8 bases map to TRBD2. The CDR3 is 14 residues long. Germline trimming cut 5 bases from V and 3 bases from J; bases unmatched to any gene: 7. Germline lookup yields CDR1 SQVTM and CDR2 ANQGSEA. The CDR3 bases are TGCAGCGTTTGTGAACTAGCGGAGACAGATACGCAGTATTTT. Protein: CSVCELAETDTQYF.

The rearrangement links TRBV7-2 to TRBJ1-4; TRBD1 agrees at 8 bases. With V trimmed by 1 base and J by 4 bases, 14 bases remained unmatched. The CDR3 is 19 residues long. Germline lookup yields CDR1 SGHTA and CDR2 FQGNSA. The CDR3 DNA is TGTGCCAGCAGCTTAGGAGCCCAGGGGGCGATGGGAAATAATGAAAAACTGTTTTTT. Amino acid sequence: CASSLGAQGAMGNNEKLFF.

The gene calls are TRBV6-5 and TRBJ2-7, with D maybe TRBD2 (6 bases). The germline V gene encodes CDR1 MNHEY and CDR2 SVGAGI. This CDR3 has 13 amino acids. Deletions cut 10 bases from V and 0 bases from J, with 13 bases between. CDR3 coding DNA: TGTGCCATCGGTAAGCGGGCCTCCTACGAGCAGTACTTC. This codes for CAIGKRASYEQYF.

The chain carries TRBV3-1 (or the pseudogene TRBV3-2) and TRBJ1-6; D is ambiguous. This CDR3 has 12 residues. The V gene lost 1 base and the J gene lost 7 bases, with 2 bases spanning the gap. Germline V CDR1 and CDR2: LGHDT, YNNKEL (reference sequence). The CDR3 is CASSQANSPLHF. The CDR3 DNA is TGTGCCAGCAGCCAAGCAAATTCACCCCTCCACTTT.

This clone appeared a single time. The chain uses TRBV6-1 and TRBJ2-2, with 13 bases that match TRBD2. CDR1 and CDR2 from the germline V gene are MNHNS and SASEGT. The ends lost 4 bases at V and 6 bases at J; junction bases unmatched: 5. The CDR3 spans 16 residues. This CDR3 is CASSGGLAGAPGELFF. In nucleotides, the CDR3 is TGTGCCAGCAGTGGAGGACTAGCGGGAGCGCCCGGGGAGCTGTTTTTT.